This T cell receptor (beta chain) was recovered during a study of T cell responses to AZD1222 COVID-19 vaccine. Libraries were prepared by immunoSEQ multiplex PCR; TCRdb keeps only in-frame clonotypes and omits some of them. Among about 83,000 clones listed, roughly 90% were seen once. V was trimmed by 2 bases and J by 1 base, leaving 12 bases between them. The CDR3 has 15 amino acids. Germline V gene lookup returns CDR1 SGHTA and CDR2 FQGNSA. Comments on this clone: Its specificity is not known.

Study conclusions and caveats: Only after the peak T cell response were repertoires sampled. Only a handful of individuals given AZD1222 were seropositive at baseline. CD4 TCRs associated with vaccination spanned spike, dominating at 160-218 and 743-854.

Sequenced material: peripheral blood, taken on day 0 of MenACWY control vaccination. The chain uses TRBV7-2 and TRBJ2-7; D remains ambiguous. The source of this sequence is an adult in good health. The CDR3 DNA reads as TGTGCCAGCAGCTTACTCATCGGCGTTTCCTACGAGCAGTACTTC. Its protein is CASSLLIGVSYEQYF.